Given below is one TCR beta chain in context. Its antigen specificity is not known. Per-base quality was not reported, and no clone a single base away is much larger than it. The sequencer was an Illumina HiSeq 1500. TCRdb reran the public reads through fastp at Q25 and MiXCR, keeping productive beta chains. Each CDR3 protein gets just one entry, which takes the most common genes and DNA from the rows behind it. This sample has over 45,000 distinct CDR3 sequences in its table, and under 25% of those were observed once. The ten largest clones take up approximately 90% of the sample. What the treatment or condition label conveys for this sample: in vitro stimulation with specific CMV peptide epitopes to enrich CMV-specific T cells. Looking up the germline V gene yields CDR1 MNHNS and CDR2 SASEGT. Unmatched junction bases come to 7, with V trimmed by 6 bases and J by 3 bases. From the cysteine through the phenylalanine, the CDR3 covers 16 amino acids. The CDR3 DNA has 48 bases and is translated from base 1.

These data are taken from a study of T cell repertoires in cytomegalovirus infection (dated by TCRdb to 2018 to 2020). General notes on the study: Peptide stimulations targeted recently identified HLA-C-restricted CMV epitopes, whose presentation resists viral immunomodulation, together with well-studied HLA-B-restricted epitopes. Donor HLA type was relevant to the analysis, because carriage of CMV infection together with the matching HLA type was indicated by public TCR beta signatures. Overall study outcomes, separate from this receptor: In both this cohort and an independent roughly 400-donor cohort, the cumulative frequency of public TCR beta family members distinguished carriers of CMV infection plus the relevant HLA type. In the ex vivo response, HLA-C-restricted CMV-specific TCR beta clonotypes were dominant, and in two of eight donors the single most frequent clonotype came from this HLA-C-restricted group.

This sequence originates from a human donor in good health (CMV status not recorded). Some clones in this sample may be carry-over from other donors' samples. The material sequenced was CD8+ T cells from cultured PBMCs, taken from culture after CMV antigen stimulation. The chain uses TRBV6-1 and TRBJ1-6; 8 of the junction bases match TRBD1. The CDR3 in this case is CASSPGQVIYNSPLHF. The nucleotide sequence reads TGTGCCAGCAGCCCGGGACAGGTGATCTATAATTCACCCCTCCACTTT.